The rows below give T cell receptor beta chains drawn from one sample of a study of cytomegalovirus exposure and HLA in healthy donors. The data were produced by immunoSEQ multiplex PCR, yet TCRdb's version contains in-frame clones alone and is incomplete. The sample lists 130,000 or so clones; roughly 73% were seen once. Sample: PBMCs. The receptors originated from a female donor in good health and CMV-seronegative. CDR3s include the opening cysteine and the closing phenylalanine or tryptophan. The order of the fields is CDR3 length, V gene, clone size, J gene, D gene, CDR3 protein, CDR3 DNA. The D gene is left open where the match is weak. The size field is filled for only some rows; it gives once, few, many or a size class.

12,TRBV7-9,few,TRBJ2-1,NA,CASSLPGNEQFF,TGTGCCAGCAGCTTACCAGGGAATGAGCAGTTCTTC
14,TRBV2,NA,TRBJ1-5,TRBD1,CASSDTGAPGPQHF,TGTGCCAGCAGTGATACAGGGGCGCCTGGGCCCCAGCATTTT
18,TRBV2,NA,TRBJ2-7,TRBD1,CASSERKGLGTGWKEQYF,TGTGCCAGCAGTGAGAGGAAGGGACTCGGGACAGGGTGGAAAGAGCAGTACTTC
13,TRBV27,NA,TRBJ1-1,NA,CASSVAMNTEAFF,TGTGCCAGCAGTGTAGCTATGAACACTGAAGCTTTCTTT
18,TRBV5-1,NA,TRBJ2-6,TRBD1,CASSKRTGGASGANVLTF,TGCGCCAGCAGCAAGAGGACAGGGGGCGCGTCTGGGGCCAACGTCCTGACTTTC
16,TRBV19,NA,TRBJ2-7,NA,CASRTSWGASEHEQYF,TGTGCCAGTAGGACTTCCTGGGGAGCTAGCGAGCACGAGCAGTACTTC
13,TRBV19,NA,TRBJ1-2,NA,CASSNQGWGGYTF,TGTGCCAGTAGTAATCAGGGGTGGGGTGGCTACACCTTC
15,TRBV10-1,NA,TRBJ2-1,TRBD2,CASSATSGPYNEQFF,TGCGCCAGCAGTGCTACTAGCGGCCCGTACAATGAGCAGTTCTTC
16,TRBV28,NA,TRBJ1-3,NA,CASSSRQATSGNTIYF,TGTGCCAGCAGCTCCCGTCAGGCAACCTCTGGAAACACCATATATTTT
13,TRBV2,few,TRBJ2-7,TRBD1,CASSEYRGDEQYF,TGTGCCAGCAGTGAGTACAGGGGGGACGAGCAGTACTTC
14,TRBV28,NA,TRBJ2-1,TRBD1,CASNDRGLDNEQFF,TGTGCCAGCAATGACAGGGGGCTTGACAATGAGCAGTTCTTC
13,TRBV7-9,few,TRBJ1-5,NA,CASSLGHNQPQHF,TGTGCCAGCAGCTTAGGACACAATCAGCCCCAGCATTTT
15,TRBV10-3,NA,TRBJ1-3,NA,CAISESWGAGNTIYF,TGTGCCATCAGTGAGTCATGGGGAGCTGGAAACACCATATATTTT
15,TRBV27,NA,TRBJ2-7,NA,CASSPGQPITYEQYF,TGTGCCAGCAGTCCTGGACAGCCCATAACCTACGAGCAGTACTTC
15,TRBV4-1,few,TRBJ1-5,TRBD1,CASSPGQGADQPQHF,TGCGCCAGCAGCCCGGGACAGGGGGCAGATCAGCCCCAGCATTTT
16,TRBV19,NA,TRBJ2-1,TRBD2,CASSIQASGSSNEQFF,TGTGCCAGTAGTATCCAAGCTAGCGGGAGTTCTAATGAGCAGTTCTTC
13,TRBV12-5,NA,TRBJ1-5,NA,CASGLDLNQPQHF,TGTGCTAGTGGTTTGGACCTAAATCAGCCCCAGCATTTT
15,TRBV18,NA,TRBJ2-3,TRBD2,CASSPGGGAADTQYF,TGTGCCAGCTCACCAGGCGGGGGGGCAGCAGATACGCAGTATTTT
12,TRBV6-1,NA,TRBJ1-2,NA,CASSSGVEGYTF,TGTGCCAGCAGTTCGGGAGTAGAAGGCTACACCTTC
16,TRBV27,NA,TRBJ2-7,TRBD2,CASFRFLAGEVYEQYF,TGTGCCAGCTTTCGATTTCTAGCGGGAGAGGTGTACGAGCAGTACTTC
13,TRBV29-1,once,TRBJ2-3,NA,CSVERDLDCTQYF,TGCAGCGTTGAAAGAGACTTAGACTGTACGCAGTATTTT
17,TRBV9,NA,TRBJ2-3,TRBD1,CASSVERGTADLDTQYF,TGTGCCAGCAGCGTAGAAAGAGGGACAGCAGATCTAGATACGCAGTATTTT
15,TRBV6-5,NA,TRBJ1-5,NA,CASRTDSPPNQPQHF,TGTGCCAGCAGGACGGACTCCCCCCCCAATCAGCCCCAGCATTTT
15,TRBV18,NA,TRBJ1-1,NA,CASSPPSGRNTEAFF,TGTGCCAGCTCACCCCCCTCGGGGAGAAACACTGAAGCTTTCTTT
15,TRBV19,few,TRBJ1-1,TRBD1,CASSISTGAGTEAFF,TGTGCCAGTAGTATCTCCACAGGGGCGGGGACTGAAGCTTTCTTT
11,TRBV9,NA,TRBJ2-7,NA,CASSAGYEQYF,TGTGCCAGCAGCGCAGGATACGAGCAGTACTTC
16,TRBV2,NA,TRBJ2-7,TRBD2,CASSEFASGRDYEQYF,TGTGCCAGCAGTGAATTTGCTAGCGGGAGGGACTACGAGCAGTACTTC
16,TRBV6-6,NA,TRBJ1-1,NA,CASSYSRQYMNTEAFF,TGTGCCAGCAGTTACTCGAGACAGTACATGAACACTGAAGCTTTCTTT
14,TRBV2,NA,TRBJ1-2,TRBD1,CASRRGGVGYGYTF,TGTGCCAGCAGGAGAGGGGGCGTGGGCTATGGCTACACCTTC
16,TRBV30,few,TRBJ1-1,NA,CAWSDGSKTLNTEAFF,TGTGCCTGGAGTGATGGGTCGAAGACATTGAACACTGAAGCTTTCTTT
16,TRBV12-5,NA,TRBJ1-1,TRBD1,CASGLVVGDRMVLAFF,TGTGCTAGTGGTTTGGTCGTTGGGGACAGGATGGTTTTGGCTTTCTTT
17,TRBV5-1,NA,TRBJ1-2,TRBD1,CASSLAPGGQGVYGYTF,TGCGCCAGCAGCTTGGCCCCCGGGGGACAGGGTGTTTATGGCTACACCTTC
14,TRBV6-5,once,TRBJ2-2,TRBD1,CASRLTGGTGELFF,TGTGCCAGCAGATTGACAGGGGGTACCGGGGAGCTGTTTTTT
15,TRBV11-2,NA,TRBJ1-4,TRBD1,CASSPVTGVNEKLFF,TGTGCCAGCAGCCCAGTGACAGGGGTTAATGAAAAACTGTTTTTT
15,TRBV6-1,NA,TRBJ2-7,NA,CASSERRGFAYEQYF,TGTGCCAGCAGTGAACGTAGGGGATTCGCCTACGAGCAGTACTTC
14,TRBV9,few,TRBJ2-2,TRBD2,CASSELAADGELFF,TGTGCCAGCAGCGAACTAGCGGCCGACGGGGAGCTGTTTTTT
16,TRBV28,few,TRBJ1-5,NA,CASITLGTATNQPQHF,TGTGCCAGCATTACCCTTGGGACTGCTACAAATCAGCCCCAGCATTTT
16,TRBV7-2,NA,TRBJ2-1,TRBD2,CASSERLAGAYNEQFF,TGTGCCAGCAGCGAACGACTAGCGGGAGCCTACAATGAGCAGTTCTTC
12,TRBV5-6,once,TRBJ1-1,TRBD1,CASSLRTGEAFF,TGTGCCAGCAGCTTAAGGACAGGTGAAGCTTTCTTT
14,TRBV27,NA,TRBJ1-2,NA,CASSTNTGKVGYTF,TGTGCCAGCAGTACAAATACAGGGAAGGTTGGCTACACCTTC
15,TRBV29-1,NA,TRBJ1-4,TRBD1,CSVEAGGPFNEKLFF,TGCAGCGTCGAGGCAGGGGGCCCCTTTAATGAAAAACTGTTTTTT
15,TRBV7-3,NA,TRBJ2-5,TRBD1,CASSPGQDVQETQYF,TGTGCCAGCAGCCCCGGACAGGATGTTCAAGAGACCCAGTACTTC
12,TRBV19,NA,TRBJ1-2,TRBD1,CASSDRGHGYTF,TGTGCCAGTAGTGACAGGGGTCATGGCTACACCTTC
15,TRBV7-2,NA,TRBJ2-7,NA,CASSLDGGGKYEQYF,TGTGCCAGCAGCTTAGATGGAGGGGGCAAGTACGAGCAGTACTTC
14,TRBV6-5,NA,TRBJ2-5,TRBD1,CASSKNRQGETQYF,TGTGCCAGCAGTAAAAATAGACAGGGCGAGACCCAGTACTTC
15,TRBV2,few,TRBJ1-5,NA,CASSEADTGNQPQHF,TGTGCCAGCAGTGAAGCAGACACAGGGAATCAGCCCCAGCATTTT
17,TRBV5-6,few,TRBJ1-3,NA,CASSSRADVFRGNTIYF,TGTGCCAGCAGCTCGCGGGCCGACGTTTTTAGGGGAAACACCATATATTTT
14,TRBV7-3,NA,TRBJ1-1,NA,CASSESNSHTEAFF,TGTGCCAGCAGCGAATCTAACAGTCACACTGAAGCTTTCTTT
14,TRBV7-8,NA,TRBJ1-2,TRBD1,CASSPRDSYYGYTF,TGTGCCAGCAGCCCCCGGGACAGCTACTATGGCTACACCTTC
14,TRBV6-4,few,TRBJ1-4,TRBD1,CASNEGGVGEKLFF,TGTGCCAGCAATGAAGGGGGCGTCGGTGAAAAACTGTTTTTT
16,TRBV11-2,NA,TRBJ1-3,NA,CASSLAVWGLGNTIYF,TGTGCCAGCAGCCTCGCGGTGTGGGGGCTTGGAAACACCATATATTTT
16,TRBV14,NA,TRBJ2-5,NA,CASSQEIGTLEETQYF,TGTGCCAGCAGCCAAGAGATTGGTACCCTCGAGGAGACCCAGTACTTC
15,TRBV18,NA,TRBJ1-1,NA,CASSPPNGVDTEAFF,TGTGCCAGCTCACCACCGAACGGGGTAGACACTGAAGCTTTCTTT